This T cell receptor beta chain was sequenced for a study of control samples from healthy donors and cancer patients. The CDR3 is 17 residues long. Germline trimming cut 1 base from V and 5 bases from J; bases unmatched to any gene: 12. Germline assignment: CDR1 SGHTA and CDR2 FQGNSA. TCRdb keeps only in-frame clones here, not all; method: immunoSEQ multiplex PCR. Among 75,000 to 100,000 clones listed, 85% to 90% were seen once. Material for sequencing was blood. This TCR was sampled from a man aged 25-45 years in good health. This sequence joins TRBV7-2 and TRBJ2-7; 9 bases align to TRBD1. The CDR3 region is CASSLGPDRGWRDEQYF. Here the CDR3 DNA reads TGTGCCAGCAGCTTAGGCCCGGACAGGGGTTGGAGGGACGAGCAGTACTTC.